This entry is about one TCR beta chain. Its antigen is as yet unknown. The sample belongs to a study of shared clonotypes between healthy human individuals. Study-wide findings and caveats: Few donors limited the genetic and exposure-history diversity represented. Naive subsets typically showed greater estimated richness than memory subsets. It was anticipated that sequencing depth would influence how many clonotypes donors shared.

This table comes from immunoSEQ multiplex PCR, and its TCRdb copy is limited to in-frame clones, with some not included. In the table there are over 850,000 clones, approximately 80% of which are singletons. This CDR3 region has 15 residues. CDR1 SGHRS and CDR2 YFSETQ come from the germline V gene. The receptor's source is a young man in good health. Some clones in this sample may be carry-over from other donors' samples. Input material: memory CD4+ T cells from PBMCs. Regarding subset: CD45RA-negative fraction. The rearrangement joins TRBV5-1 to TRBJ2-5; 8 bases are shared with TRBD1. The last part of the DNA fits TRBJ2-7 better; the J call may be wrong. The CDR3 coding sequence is TGCGCCAGCAGCCCCCGGGGACAGGCAGCTGACGAGCAGTACTTC. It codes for CASSPRGQAADEQYF.